This TCR beta chain was recorded in a study of early stage breast cancer tumors. For the study at large: Each sample averaged around 9.4-fold read coverage. Study-wide points: Functional markers like CD4, CD8 and FOXP3 were missed in bulk sequencing. Blood repertoires resembled normal breast more than tumor. Most shared enriched TCRB sequences were commonly generated ones.

Assay: immunoSEQ multiplex PCR; the TCRdb copy retains only in-frame clones and omits some. The data show under 75,000 clones, 65% to 80% seen once. As for this clone: Its antigen remains unidentified.

The sequencing sample was made of blood. The sequence was collected from a person between 30 and 45 years old with breast cancer.

CDR3 residues: CASGGLAGANEQFF. CDR3 DNA: TGTGCCAGCGGGGGCCTAGCGGGAGCCAATGAGCAGTTCTTC. The chain uses TRBV2 and TRBJ2-1; the match to TRBD2 covers 10 bases. This CDR3 region has 14 residues. V shed 8 bases and J 6 bases; nucleotides not matched to a gene: 7. Germline CDR1 and CDR2: SNHLY and FYNNEI.